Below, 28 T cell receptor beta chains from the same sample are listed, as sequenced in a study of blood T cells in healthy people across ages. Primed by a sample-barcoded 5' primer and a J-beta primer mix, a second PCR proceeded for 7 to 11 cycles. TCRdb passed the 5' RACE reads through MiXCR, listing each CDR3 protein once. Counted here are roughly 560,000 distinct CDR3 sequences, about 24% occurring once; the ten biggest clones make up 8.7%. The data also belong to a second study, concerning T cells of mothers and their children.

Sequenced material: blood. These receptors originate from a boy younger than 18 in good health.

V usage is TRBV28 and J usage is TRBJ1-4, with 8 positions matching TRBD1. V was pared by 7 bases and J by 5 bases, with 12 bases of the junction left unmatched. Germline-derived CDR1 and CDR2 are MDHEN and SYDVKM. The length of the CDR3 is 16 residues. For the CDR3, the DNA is TGTGCCAGCACTTCCTTCCAGGGGGCGGTAAATGAAAAACTGTTTTTT. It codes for CASTSFQGAVNEKLFF. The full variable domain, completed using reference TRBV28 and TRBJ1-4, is DVKVTQSSRYLVKRTGEKVFLECVQDMDHENMFWYRQDPGLGLRLIYFSYDVKMKEKGDIPEGYSVSREKKERFSLILESASTNQTSMYLCASTSFQGAVNEKLFFGSGTQLSVL.

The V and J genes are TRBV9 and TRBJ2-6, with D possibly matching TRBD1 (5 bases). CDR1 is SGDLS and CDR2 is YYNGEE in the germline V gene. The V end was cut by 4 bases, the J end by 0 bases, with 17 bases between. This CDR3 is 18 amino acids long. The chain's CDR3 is CASSSTQGFSSGANVLTF. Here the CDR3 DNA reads TGTGCCAGCAGCTCAACGCAGGGATTCTCCTCTGGGGCCAACGTCCTGACTTTC.

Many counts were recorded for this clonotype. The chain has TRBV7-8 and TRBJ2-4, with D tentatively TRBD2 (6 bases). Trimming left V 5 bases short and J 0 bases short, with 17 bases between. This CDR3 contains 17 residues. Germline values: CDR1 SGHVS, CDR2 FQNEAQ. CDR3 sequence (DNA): TGTGCCAGCAGCGATCGGACCGGGACTGTAGCCAAAAACATTCAGTACTTC. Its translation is CASSDRTGTVAKNIQYF.

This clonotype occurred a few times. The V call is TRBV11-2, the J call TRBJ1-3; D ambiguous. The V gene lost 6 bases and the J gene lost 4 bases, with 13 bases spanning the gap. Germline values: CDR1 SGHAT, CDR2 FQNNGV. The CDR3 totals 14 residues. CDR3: CASSVPPGGNTIYF. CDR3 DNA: TGTGCCAGCAGTGTGCCTCCGGGAGGAAACACCATATATTTT.

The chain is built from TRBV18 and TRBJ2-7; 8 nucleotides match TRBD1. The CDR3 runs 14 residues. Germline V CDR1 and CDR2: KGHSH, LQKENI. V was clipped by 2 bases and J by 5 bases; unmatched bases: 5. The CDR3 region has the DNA TGTGCCAGCTCACCAGTTGACAGGGGCCACGAGCAGTACTTC. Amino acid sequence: CASSPVDRGHEQYF.

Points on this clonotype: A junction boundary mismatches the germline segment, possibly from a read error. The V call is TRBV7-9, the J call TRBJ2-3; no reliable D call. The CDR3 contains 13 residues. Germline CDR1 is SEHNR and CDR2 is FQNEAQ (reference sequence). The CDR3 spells CASSPHSTDTQYF. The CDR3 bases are TGTGCCAGCAGCCCCCATAGCACAGATACGCAATATTTT. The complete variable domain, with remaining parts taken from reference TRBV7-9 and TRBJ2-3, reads DTGVSQNPRHKITKRGQNVTFRCDPISEHNRLYWYRQTLGQGPEFLTYFQNEAQLEKSRLLSDRFSAERPKGSFSTLEIQRTEQGDSAMYLCASSPHSTDTQYFGPGTRLTVL.

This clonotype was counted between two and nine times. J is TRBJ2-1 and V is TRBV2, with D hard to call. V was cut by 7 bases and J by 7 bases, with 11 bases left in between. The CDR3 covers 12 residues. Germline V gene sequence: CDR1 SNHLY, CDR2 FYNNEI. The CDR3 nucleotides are TGTGCCAGCACTGGTCGATCGAATGAGCAGTTCTTC. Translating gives CASTGRSNEQFF.

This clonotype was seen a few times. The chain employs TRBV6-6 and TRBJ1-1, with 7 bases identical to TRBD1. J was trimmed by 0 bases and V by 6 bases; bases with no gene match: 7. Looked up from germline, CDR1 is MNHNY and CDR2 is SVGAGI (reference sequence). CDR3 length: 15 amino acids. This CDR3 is CASSDPDRVNTEAFF. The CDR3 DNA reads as TGTGCCAGCAGCGACCCAGACAGGGTGAACACTGAAGCTTTCTTT.

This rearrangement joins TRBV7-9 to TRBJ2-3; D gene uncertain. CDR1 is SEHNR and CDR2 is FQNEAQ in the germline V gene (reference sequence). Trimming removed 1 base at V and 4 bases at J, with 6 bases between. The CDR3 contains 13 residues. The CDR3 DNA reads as TGTGCCAGCAGCTTAGTAGGATCAGATACGCAGTATTTT. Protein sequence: CASSLVGSDTQYF.

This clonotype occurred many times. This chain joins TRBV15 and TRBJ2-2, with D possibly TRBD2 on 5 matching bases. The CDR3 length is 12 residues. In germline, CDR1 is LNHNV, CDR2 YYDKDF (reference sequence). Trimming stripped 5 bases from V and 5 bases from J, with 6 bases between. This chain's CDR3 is CATSGGTGELFF. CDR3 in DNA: TGTGCCACCAGCGGAGGAACCGGGGAGCTGTTTTTT.

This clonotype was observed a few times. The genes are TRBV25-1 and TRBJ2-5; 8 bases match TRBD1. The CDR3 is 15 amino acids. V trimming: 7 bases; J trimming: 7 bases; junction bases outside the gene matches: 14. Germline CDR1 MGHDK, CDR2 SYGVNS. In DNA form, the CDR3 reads TGTGCCAGCACTAAAAGCGCAGGGGGCACGGGGACCCAGTACTTC. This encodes CASTKSAGGTGTQYF.

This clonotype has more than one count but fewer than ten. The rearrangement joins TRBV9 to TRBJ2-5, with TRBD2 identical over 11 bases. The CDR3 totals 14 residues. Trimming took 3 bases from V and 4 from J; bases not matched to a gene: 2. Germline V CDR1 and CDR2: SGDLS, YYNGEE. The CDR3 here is CASSELAGGETQYF. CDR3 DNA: TGTGCCAGCAGCGAGCTAGCGGGGGGAGAGACCCAGTACTTC.

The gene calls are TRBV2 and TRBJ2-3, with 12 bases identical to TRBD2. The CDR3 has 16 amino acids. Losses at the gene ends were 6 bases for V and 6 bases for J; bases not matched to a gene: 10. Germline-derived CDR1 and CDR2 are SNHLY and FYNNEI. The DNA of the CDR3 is TGTGCCAGCAGCCCGAGACTAGCGGGGGCGCGCGATACGCAGTATTTT. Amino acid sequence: CASSPRLAGARDTQYF.

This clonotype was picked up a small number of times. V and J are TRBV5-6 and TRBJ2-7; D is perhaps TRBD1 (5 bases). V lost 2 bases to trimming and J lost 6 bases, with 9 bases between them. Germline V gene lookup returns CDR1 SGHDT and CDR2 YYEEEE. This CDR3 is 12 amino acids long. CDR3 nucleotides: TGTGCCAGCAGCTTTGACAGTTTCGAGCAGTACTTC. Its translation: CASSFDSFEQYF.

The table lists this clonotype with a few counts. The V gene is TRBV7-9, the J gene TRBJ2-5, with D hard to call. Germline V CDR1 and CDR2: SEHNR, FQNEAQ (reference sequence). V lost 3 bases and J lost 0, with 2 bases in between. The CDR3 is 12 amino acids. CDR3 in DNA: TGTGCCAGCAGCTTTAACCAAGAGACCCAGTACTTC. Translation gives CASSFNQETQYF.

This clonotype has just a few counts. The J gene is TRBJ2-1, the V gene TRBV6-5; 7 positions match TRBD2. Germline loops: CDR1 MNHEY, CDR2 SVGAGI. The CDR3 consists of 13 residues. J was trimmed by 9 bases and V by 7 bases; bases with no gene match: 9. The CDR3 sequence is CASKTPGGGEQFF. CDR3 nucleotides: TGTGCCAGCAAAACCCCGGGCGGGGGTGAGCAGTTCTTC.

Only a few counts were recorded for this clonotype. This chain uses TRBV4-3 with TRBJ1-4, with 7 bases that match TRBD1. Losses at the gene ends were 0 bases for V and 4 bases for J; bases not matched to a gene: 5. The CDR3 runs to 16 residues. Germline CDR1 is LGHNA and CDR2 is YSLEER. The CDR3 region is CASSQEVTGSNEKLFF. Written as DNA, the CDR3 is TGCGCCAGCAGCCAAGAAGTGACAGGGAGTAATGAAAAACTGTTTTTT.

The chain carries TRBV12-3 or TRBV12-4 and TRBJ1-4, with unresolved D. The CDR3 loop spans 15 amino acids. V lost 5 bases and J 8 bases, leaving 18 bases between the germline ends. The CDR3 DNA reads TGTGCCAGCAGTGCCTCGGGGAGTGGATTGGAAAAACTGTTTTTT. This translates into CASSASGSGLEKLFF.

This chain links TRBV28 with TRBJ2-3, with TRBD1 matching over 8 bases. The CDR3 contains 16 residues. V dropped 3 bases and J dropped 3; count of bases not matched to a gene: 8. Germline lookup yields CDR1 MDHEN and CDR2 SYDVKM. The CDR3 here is CASSFPGTGGTDTQYF. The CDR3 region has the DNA TGTGCCAGCAGTTTCCCCGGGACAGGAGGGACAGATACGCAGTATTTT.

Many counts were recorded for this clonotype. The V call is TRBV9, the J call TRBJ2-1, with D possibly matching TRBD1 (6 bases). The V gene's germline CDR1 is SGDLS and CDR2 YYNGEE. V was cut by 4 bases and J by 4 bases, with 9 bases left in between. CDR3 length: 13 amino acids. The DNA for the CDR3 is TGTGCCAGCAGCTTAACAGGGTACAATGAGCAGTTCTTC. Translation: CASSLTGYNEQFF.

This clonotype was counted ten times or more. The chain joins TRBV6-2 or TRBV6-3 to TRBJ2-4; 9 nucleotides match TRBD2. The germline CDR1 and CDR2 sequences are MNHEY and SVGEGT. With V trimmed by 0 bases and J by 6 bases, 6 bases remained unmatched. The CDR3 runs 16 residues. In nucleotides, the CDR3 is TGTGCCAGCAGTTACTCCCTTAGCGGGGGTGGAAACATTCAGTACTTC. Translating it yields CASSYSLSGGGNIQYF.

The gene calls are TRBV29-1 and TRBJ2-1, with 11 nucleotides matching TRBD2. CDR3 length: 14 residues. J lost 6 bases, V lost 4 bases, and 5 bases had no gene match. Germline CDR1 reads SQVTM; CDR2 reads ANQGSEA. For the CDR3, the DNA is TGCAGCGTTGCGGGCGGGACTAGCGGCAATGAGCAGTTCTTC. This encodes CSVAGGTSGNEQFF.

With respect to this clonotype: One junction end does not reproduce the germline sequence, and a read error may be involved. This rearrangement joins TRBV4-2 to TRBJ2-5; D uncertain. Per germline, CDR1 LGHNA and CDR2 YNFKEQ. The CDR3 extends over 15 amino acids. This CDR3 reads CASSLRPDLPYEQCF. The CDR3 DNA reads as TGTGCCAGCAGCCTCCGCCCCGACTTACCCTACGAGCAGTGCTTC.

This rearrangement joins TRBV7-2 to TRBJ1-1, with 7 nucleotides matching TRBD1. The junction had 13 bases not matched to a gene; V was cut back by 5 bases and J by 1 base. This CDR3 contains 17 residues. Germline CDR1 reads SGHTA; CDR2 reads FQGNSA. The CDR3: CASSERAGGGRNTEAFF. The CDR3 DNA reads TGTGCCAGCAGCGAACGGGCAGGGGGTGGTCGGAACACTGAAGCTTTCTTT.

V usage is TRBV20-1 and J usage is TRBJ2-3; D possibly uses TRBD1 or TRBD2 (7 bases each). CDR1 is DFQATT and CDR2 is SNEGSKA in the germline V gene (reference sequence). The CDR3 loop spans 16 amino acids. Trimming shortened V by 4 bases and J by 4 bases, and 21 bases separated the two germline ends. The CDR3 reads CSATQGGGTLADTQYF. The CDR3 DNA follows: TGCAGTGCTACCCAGGGGGGAGGGACTCTCGCAGATACGCAGTATTTT.

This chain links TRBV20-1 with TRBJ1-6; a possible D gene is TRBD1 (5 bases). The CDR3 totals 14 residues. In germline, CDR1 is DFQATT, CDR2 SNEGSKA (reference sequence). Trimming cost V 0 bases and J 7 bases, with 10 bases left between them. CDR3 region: CSARDRGRNSPLHF. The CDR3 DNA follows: TGCAGTGCTAGAGATAGGGGAAGGAATTCACCCCTCCACTTT.

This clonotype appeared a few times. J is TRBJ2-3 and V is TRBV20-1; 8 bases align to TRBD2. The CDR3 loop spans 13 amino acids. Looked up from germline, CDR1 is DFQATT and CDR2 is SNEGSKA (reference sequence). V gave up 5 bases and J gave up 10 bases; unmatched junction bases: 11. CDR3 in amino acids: CSAGGLVGTAQYF. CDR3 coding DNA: TGCAGTGCTGGGGGACTAGTTGGAACTGCGCAGTATTTT.

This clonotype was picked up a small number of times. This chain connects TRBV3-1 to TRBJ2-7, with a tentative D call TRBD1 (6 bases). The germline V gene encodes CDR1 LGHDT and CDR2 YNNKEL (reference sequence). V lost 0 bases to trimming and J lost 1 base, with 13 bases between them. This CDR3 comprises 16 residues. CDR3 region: CASSQDAAGVSYEQYF. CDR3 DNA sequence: TGTGCCAGCAGCCAAGATGCGGCAGGGGTGTCCTACGAGCAGTACTTC.